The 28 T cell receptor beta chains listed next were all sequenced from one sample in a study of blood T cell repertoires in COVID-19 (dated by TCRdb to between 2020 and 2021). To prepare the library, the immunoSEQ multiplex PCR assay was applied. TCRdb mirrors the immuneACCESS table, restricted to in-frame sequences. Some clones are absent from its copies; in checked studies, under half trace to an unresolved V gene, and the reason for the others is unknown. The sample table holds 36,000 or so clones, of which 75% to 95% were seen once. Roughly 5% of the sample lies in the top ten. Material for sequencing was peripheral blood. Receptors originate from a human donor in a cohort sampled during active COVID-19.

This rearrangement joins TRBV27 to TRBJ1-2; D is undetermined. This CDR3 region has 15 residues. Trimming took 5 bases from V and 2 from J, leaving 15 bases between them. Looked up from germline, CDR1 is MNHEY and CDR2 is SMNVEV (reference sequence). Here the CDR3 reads CASSRREAANYGYTF. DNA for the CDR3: TGTGCCAGCAGTCGTCGGGAAGCCGCAAACTATGGCTACACCTTC.

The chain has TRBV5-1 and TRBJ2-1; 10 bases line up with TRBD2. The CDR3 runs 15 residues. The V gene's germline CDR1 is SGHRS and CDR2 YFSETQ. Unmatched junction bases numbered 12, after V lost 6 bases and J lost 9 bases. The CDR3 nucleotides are TGCGCCAGCACCGTAGCGGGAGGTCTTTGGGGTGAGCAGTTCTTC. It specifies CASTVAGGLWGEQFF. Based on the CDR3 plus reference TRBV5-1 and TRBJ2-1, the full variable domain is KAGVTQTPRYLIKTRGQQVTLSCSPISGHRSVSWYQQTPGQGLQFLFEYFSETQRNKGNFPGRFSGRQFSNSRSEMNVSTLELGDSALYLCASTVAGGLWGEQFFGPGTRLTVL.

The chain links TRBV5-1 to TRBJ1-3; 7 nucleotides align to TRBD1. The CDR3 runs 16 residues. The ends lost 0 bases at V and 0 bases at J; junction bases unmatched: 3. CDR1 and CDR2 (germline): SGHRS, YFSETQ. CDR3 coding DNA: TGCGCCAGCAGCTTGGGGACAGGCAGCTCTGGAAACACCATATATTTT. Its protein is CASSLGTGSSGNTIYF.

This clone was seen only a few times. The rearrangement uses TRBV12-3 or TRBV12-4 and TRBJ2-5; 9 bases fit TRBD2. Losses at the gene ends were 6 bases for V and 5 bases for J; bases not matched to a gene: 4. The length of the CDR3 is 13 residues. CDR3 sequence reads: CASSFSGSETQYF. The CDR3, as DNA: TGTGCCAGCAGCTTTAGCGGGAGCGAGACCCAGTACTTC.

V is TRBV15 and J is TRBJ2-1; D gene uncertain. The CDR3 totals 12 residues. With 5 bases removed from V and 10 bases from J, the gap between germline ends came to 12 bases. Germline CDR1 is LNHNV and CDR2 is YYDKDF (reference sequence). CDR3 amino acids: CATSALREEQFF. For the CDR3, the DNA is TGTGCCACCAGCGCTCTCCGTGAGGAGCAGTTCTTC.

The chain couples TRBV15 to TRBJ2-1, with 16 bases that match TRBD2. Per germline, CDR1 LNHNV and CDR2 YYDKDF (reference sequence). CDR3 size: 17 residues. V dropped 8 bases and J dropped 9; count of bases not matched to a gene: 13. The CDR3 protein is CATGLSGTSGRASEQFF. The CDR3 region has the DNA TGTGCCACCGGTTTAAGTGGGACTAGCGGGAGGGCGAGTGAGCAGTTCTTC.

The CDR3 here is CASKGTSALQQYF. The CDR3 DNA reads as TGTGCCAGTAAGGGGACTAGCGCATTACAGCAGTACTTC. The chain employs TRBV19 and TRBJ2-7, with 10 bases that match TRBD2. Germline trimming cut 7 bases from V and 8 bases from J; bases unmatched to any gene: 8. Germline-derived CDR1 and CDR2 are LNHDA and SQIVND (reference sequence). This CDR3 is built from 13 residues.

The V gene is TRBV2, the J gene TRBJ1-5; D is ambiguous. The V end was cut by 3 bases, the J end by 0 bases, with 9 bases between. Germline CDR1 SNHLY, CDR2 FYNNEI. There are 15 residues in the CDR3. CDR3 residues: CASSERQYSNQPQHF. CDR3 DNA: TGTGCCAGCAGTGAGAGGCAGTATAGCAATCAGCCCCAGCATTTT.

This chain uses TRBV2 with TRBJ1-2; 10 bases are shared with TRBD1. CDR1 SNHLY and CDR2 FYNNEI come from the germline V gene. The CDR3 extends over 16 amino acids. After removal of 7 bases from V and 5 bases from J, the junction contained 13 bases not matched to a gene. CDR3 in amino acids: CASTPGQGPSRYGYTF. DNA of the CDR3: TGTGCCAGCACCCCGGGACAGGGGCCCTCTCGGTATGGCTACACCTTC.

The CDR3 loop is CASSGQGGTYGYTF. In DNA form, the CDR3 reads TGTGCCAGCAGCGGCCAGGGAGGGACCTATGGCTACACCTTC. The genes are TRBV4-2 and TRBJ1-2; tentatively, D is TRBD1 (5 bases). The CDR3 length is 14 residues. The V and J ends lost 5 bases and 4 bases respectively, with 14 bases between them. Per the germline V gene, CDR1 is LGHNA and CDR2 is YNFKEQ.

The CDR3 region is CAWAPTRLAGGPDEQFF. The CDR3 nucleotides are TGTGCCTGGGCCCCCACCCGACTAGCGGGAGGGCCGGATGAGCAGTTCTTC. V usage is TRBV30 and J usage is TRBJ2-1, with 14 bases fitting TRBD2. This CDR3 is 17 amino acids long. The germline V gene has CDR1 GTSNPN and CDR2 SVGIG (reference sequence). J was trimmed by 8 bases and V by 5 bases; bases with no gene match: 14.

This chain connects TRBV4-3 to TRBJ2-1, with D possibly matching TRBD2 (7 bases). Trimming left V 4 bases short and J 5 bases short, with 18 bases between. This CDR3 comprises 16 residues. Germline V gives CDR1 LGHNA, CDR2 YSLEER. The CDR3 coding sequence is TGCGCCAGCAGCCGGCCTTGGCGGGGGCTACACAATGAGCAGTTCTTC. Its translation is CASSRPWRGLHNEQFF.

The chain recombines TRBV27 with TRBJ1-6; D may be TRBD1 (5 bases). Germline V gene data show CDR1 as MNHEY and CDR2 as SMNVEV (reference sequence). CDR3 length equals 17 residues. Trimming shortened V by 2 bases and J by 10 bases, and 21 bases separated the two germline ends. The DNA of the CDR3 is TGTGCCAGCAGTTTAAGTGGTGTCGGGACTGTACGATCACCCCTCCACTTT. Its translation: CASSLSGVGTVRSPLHF.

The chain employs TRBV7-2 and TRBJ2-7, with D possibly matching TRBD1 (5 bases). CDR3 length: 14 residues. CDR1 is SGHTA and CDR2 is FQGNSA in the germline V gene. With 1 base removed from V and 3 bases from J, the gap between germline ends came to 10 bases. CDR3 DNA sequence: TGTGCCAGCAGCTTAGTAGGCAGGGACTACGAGCAGTACTTC. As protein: CASSLVGRDYEQYF.

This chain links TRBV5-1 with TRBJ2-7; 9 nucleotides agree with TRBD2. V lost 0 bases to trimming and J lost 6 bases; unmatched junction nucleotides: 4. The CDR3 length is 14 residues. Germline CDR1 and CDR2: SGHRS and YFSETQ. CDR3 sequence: CASSLVAGALEQYF. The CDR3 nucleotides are TGCGCCAGCAGCTTGGTAGCGGGAGCCCTCGAGCAGTACTTC. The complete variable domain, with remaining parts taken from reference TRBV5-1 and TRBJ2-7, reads KAGVTQTPRYLIKTRGQQVTLSCSPISGHRSVSWYQQTPGQGLQFLFEYFSETQRNKGNFPGRFSGRQFSNSRSEMNVSTLELGDSALYLCASSLVAGALEQYFGPGTRLTVT.

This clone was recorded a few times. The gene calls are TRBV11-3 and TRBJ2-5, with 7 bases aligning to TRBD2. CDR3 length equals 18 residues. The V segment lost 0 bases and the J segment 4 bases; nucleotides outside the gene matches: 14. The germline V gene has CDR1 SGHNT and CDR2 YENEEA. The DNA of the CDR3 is TGTGCCAGCAGCTTAGATCGATGGGGAGGGGAACAAGGAGAGACCCAGTACTTC. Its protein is CASSLDRWGGEQGETQYF.

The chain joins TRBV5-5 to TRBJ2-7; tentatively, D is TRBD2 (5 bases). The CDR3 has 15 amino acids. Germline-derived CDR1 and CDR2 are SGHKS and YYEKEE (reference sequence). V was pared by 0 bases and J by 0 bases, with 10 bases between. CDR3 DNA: TGTGCCAGCAGCTTGGCACGAGGGATCTCCTACGAGCAGTACTTC. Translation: CASSLARGISYEQYF.

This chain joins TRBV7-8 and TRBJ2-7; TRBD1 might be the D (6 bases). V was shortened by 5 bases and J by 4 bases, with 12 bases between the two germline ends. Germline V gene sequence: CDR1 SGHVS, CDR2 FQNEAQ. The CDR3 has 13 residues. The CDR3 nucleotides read TGTGCCAGCAGCGGTGGACAGTCTTACGAGCAGTACTTC. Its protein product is CASSGGQSYEQYF.

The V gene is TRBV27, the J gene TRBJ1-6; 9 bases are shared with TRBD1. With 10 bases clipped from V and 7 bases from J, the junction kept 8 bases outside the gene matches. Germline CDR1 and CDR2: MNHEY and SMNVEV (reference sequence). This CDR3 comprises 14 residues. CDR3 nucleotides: TGTGCCAAAATGGGACAGGGAGGCAATTCACCCCTCCACTTT. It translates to CAKMGQGGNSPLHF.

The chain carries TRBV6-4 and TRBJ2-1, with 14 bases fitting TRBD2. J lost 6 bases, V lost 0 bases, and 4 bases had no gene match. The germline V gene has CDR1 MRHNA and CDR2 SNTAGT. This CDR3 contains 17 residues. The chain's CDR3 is CASSDSKTSGRANEQFF. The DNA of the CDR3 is TGTGCCAGCAGTGACTCGAAGACTAGCGGGAGGGCCAATGAGCAGTTCTTC.

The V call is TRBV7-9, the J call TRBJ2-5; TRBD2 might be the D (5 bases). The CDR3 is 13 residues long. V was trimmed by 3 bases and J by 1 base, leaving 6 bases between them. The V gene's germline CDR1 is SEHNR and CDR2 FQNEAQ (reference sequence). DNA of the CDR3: TGTGCCAGCAGCTTGGGGAGCCAAGAGACCCAGTACTTC. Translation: CASSLGSQETQYF. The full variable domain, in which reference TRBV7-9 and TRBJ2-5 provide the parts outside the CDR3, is DTGVSQNPRHKITKRGQNVTFRCDPISEHNRLYWYRQTLGQGPEFLTYFQNEAQLEKSRLLSDRFSAERPKGSFSTLEIQRTEQGDSAMYLCASSLGSQETQYFGPGTRLLVL.

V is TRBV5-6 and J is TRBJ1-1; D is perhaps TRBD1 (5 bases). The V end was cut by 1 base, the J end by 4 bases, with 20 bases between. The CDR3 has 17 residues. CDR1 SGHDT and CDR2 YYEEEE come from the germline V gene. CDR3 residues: CASSLFRRQIRATEAFF. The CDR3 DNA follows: TGTGCCAGCAGCTTGTTTCGCCGACAGATTAGGGCCACTGAAGCTTTCTTT.

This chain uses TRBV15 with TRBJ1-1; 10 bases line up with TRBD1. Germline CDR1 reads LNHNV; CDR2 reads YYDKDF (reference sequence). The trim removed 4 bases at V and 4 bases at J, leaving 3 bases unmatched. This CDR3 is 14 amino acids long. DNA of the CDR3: TGTGCCACCAGCAAACGGACAGGGGGCACTGAAGCTTTCTTT. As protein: CATSKRTGGTEAFF.

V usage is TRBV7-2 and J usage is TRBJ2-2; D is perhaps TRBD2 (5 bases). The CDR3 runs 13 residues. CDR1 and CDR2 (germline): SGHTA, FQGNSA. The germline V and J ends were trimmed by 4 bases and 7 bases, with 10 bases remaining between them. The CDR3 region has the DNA TGTGCCAGCAGCTCCTGGACTGTCGGGGAGCTGTTTTTT. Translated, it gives CASSSWTVGELFF. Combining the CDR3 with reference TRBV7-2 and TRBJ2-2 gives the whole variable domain GAGVSQSPSNKVTEKGKDVELRCDPISGHTALYWYRQSLGQGLEFLIYFQGNSAPDKSGLPSDRFSAERTGGSVSTLTIQRTQQEDSAVYLCASSSWTVGELFFGEGSRLTVL.

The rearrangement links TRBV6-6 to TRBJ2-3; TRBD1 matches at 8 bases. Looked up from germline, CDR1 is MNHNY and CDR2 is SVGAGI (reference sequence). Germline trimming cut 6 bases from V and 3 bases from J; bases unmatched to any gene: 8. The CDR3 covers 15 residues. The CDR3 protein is CASSEQGGKTDTQYF. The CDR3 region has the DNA TGTGCCAGCAGCGAACAGGGGGGTAAGACAGATACGCAGTATTTT.

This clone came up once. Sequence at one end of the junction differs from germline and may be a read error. The CDR3 DNA is TGTGCCAGCACCTTATCGACTAGCGGGAATCTGTTCTTC. Translating it yields CASTLSTSGNLFF. This chain uses TRBV7-8 with TRBJ2-1; 11 nucleotides agree with TRBD2. CDR3 length: 13 residues. Germline CDR1 SGHVS, CDR2 FQNEAQ. Supplemented by reference TRBV7-8 and TRBJ2-1, the full variable domain reads GAGVSQSPRYKVAKRGQDVALRCDPISGHVSLFWYQQALGQGPEFLTYFQNEAQLDKSGLPSDRFFAERPEGSVSTLKIQRTQQEDSAVYLCASTLSTSGNLFFGPGTRLTVL.

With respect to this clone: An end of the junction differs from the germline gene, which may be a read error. The CDR3 nucleotides are TGCGCCAGCAGCCAAGTGGGACAAGGAATCACCATATATTTT. It codes for CASSQVGQGITIYF. The chain combines TRBV4-1 with TRBJ1-3, with TRBD1 as a possible D gene (6 bases). Germline V CDR1 and CDR2: MGHRA, YSYEKL. This CDR3 comprises 14 residues.

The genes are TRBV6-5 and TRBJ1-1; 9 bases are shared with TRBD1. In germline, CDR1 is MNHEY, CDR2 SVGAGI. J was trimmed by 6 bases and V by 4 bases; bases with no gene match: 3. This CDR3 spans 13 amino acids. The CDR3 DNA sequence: TGTGCCAGCAGTTTCCGGACAGGGGCTGAAGCTTTCTTT. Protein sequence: CASSFRTGAEAFF.